This TCR beta chain was observed in a study of early T cells in non-severe SARS-CoV-2 infection. Individual cDNA molecules received unique molecular identifiers. TCRdb called the 5' RACE reads again in MiXCR, with one record for every CDR3 protein. The profile covers tens of thousands of distinct CDR3 sequences, with approximately 15% appearing a single time and around 4.9% taken by the ten largest. Looked up from germline, CDR1 is MNHNY and CDR2 is SVGAGI (reference sequence). V gave up 8 bases and J gave up 7 bases, with 20 bases separating them. The CDR3 extends over 14 amino acids. The chain has TRBV6-6 and TRBJ2-5; D might be TRBD2 (6 bases). The sequenced sample was whole blood, obtained at baseline. The sequence came from an adult who was a healthcare worker with PCR-confirmed SARS-CoV-2 infection or an uninfected control (not recorded which). CDR3: CASGTGPRSGTQYF. CDR3 DNA: TGTGCCAGCGGGACTGGGCCCCGATCGGGGACCCAGTACTTC.